This TCR beta chain was obtained from a study of cytotoxic CD8 clonotypes in ibrutinib-treated CLL. Study overall: Investigators collected response samples after a median approximately eleven months of treatment, range 6 to 36. Study findings and constraints: Clonality grew at ibrutinib response; at progression, it decreased back toward baseline. Clonotypes that were public were uncommon, and they contracted or stayed stable on treatment.

This clone has just a few counts. As yet, its antigen is unknown. Trimming took 4 bases from V and 9 from J, leaving 13 bases between them. Germline CDR1 and CDR2: MNHEY and SVGAGI. The CDR3 extends over 14 amino acids. Sequencing used immunoSEQ multiplex PCR; TCRdb keeps in-frame clones, though not all of them. The top ten clones hold just over 50% of a sample with fewer than 30,000 clones, 55% to 70% of them seen once. The sample consisted of PBMCs, taken at disease progression, from a patient treated with ibrutinib. This chain connects TRBV6-5 to TRBJ1-6, with D perhaps TRBD1 (6 bases). This sequence originates from a human donor with chronic lymphocytic leukemia. CDR3 nucleotide sequence: TGTGCCAGCAGTTGGGGCAGGGGTACTTCACCCCTCCACTTT. It translates to CASSWGRGTSPLHF.